This T cell receptor (beta chain) emerged from a study of identical twins. Per germline, CDR1 MNHEY and CDR2 SVGAGI. The CDR3 is 14 residues long. With 0 bases removed from V and 8 bases from J, the gap between germline ends came to 13 bases. Each cDNA held unique molecular identifiers, and template switching gave it a universal primer site. TCRdb re-analysed the 5' RACE reads in MiXCR, keeping a single row per CDR3 protein. The sample consists of around 500,000 distinct CDR3 sequences, 14% of them appearing once. Points on this clonotype: Its antigen is undetermined.

Findings and limits, study-wide: Rather than following the same donors, the conclusions depended on cross-sectional statistical analysis.

The donor group consisted entirely of healthy Caucasians. These data also formed part of another study, on yellow fever vaccine responses in identical twins.

V is TRBV6-5 and J is TRBJ1-2, with a possible D match to TRBD1 (6 bases). Sequences were obtained from CD4+ T cells sorted from blood. The TCR comes from a woman aged 18-29 years in good health. As DNA, the CDR3 is TGTGCCAGCAGTTACTCGGGGGGGCCCAACGGCTACACCTTC. It yields the protein CASSYSGGPNGYTF.